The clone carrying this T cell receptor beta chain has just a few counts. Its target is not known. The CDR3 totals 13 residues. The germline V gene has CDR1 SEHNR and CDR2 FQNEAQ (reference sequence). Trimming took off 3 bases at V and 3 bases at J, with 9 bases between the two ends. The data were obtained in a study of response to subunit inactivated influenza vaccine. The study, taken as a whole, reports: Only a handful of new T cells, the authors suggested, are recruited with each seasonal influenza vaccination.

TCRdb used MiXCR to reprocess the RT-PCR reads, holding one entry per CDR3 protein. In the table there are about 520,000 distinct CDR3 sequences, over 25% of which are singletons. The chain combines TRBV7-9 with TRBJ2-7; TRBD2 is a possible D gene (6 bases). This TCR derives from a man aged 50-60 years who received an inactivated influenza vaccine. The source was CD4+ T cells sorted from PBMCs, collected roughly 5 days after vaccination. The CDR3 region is CASSFAGLYEQYF. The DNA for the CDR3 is TGTGCCAGCAGCTTCGCGGGGCTCTACGAGCAGTACTTC.